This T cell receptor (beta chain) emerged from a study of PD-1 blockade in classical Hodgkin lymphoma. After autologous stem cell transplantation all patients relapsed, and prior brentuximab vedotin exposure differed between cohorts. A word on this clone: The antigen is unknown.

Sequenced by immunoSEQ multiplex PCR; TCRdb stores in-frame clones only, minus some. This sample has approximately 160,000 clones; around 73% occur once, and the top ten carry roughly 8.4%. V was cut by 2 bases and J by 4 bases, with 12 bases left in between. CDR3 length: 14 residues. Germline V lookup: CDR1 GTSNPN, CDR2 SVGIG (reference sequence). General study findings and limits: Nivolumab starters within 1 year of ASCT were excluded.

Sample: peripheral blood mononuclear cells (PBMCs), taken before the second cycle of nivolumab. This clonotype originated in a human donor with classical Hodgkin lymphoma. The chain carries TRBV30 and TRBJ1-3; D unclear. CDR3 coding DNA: TGTGCCTGGAGTAGTAAGGGTGGAGGAAACACCATATATTTT. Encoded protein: CAWSSKGGGNTIYF.